Below are 26 T cell receptor beta chains sequenced from a single sample in a study of CD8 T cells in ankylosing spondylitis. Findings of the study overall: A motif of fewer than ten highly homologous TCR beta variants was seen as apparently characteristic of ankylosing spondylitis blood.

TCRdb re-derived calls from the 5' RACE reads in MiXCR, one entry per CDR3 protein. The sample has around 450,000 distinct CDR3 sequences, roughly 26% seen once. Their recognized antigens are unknown. Material for sequencing was blood, either unsorted or a sorted T cell fraction (not recorded which). These receptors came from a male donor with ankylosing spondylitis.

This clonotype came up a few times. The V and J genes are TRBV30 and TRBJ1-1, with D possibly matching TRBD1 (5 bases). The CDR3 has 11 amino acids. The V gene's germline CDR1 is GTSNPN and CDR2 SVGIG (reference sequence). V was shortened by 8 bases and J by 1 base, with 8 bases between the two germline ends. The CDR3 protein is CAHGQNTEAFF. The CDR3 nucleotides are TGTGCCCACGGACAGAACACTGAAGCTTTCTTT.

J is TRBJ1-5 and V is TRBV16; no firm D call. This CDR3 region has 14 residues. V lost 4 bases, J lost 5 bases, and 12 bases lay in between. CDR1 KGHSY and CDR2 FQNENV come from the germline V gene. CDR3 in DNA: TGTGCCAGCAGCCCACACTACTTGGATCAGCCCCAGCATTTT. Translated: CASSPHYLDQPQHF.

The J gene is TRBJ1-4, the V gene TRBV20-1, with 9 positions matching TRBD1. Trimming cost V 5 bases and J 6 bases; bases outside gene matches: 7. CDR1 DFQATT and CDR2 SNEGSKA come from the germline V gene (reference sequence). The CDR3 runs 14 residues. CDR3: CSARYRGRDEKLFF. The DNA for the CDR3 is TGCAGTGCTCGCTACAGGGGGCGAGATGAAAAACTGTTTTTT.

This clonotype was seen more than once but under ten times. The V and J genes are TRBV29-1 and TRBJ2-3; 9 bases align to TRBD1. Looked up from germline, CDR1 is SQVTM and CDR2 is ANQGSEA. This CDR3 has 13 residues. The J segment lost 4 bases and the V segment lost 7 bases, leaving 6 bases of the junction unmatched. The CDR3 coding sequence is TGCAGCGCCGGACAGGGGCGCTCAGATACGCAGTATTTT. Encoded protein: CSAGQGRSDTQYF.

V gene TRBV10-1 combines with J gene TRBJ2-1; the D is unclear. Per the germline V gene, CDR1 is WNHNN and CDR2 is SYGVQD (reference sequence). The length of the CDR3 is 13 residues. V gave up 6 bases and J gave up 7 bases, with 13 bases separating them. The CDR3 DNA reads TGCGCCAGCAGCTCATCCCAATGGAATGAGCAGTTCTTC. It encodes CASSSSQWNEQFF.

The rearrangement links TRBV7-9 to TRBJ1-2, with 8 positions matching TRBD1. Germline V gene lookup returns CDR1 SEHNR and CDR2 FQNEAQ (reference sequence). The junction had 4 bases not matched to a gene; V was cut back by 3 bases and J by 4 bases. The CDR3 totals 14 residues. CDR3 sequence: CASSLTGAAYGYTF. The CDR3 nucleotides read TGTGCCAGCAGCTTGACAGGGGCGGCCTATGGCTACACCTTC. Drawing the rest from reference TRBV7-9 and TRBJ1-2, the complete variable domain is DTGVSQNPRHKITKRGQNVTFRCDPISEHNRLYWYRQTLGQGPEFLTYFQNEAQLEKSRLLSDRFSAERPKGSFSTLEIQRTEQGDSAMYLCASSLTGAAYGYTFGSGTRLTVV.

This chain joins TRBV5-1 and TRBJ1-1; unclear D gene. This CDR3 region has 13 residues. Trimming pared 0 bases from V and 4 bases from J, leaving 7 bases between. In germline, CDR1 is SGHRS, CDR2 YFSETQ. CDR3 sequence (DNA): TGCGCCAGCAGCTTGGTAGATGCCACTGAAGCTTTCTTT. Residues: CASSLVDATEAFF.

This clonotype was found a few times. This chain connects TRBV5-1 to TRBJ2-5, with 8 positions matching TRBD2. This CDR3 contains 16 residues. The germline CDR1 and CDR2 sequences are SGHRS and YFSETQ. V trimming: 3 bases; J trimming: 1 base; junction bases outside the gene matches: 8. This CDR3 is CASSYGVAGTQETQYF. The CDR3 nucleotides read TGCGCCAGCAGCTACGGGGTAGCGGGGACCCAAGAGACCCAGTACTTC.

The chain is built from TRBV9 and TRBJ1-3; D is undetermined. The V end was cut by 0 bases, the J end by 0 bases, with 7 bases between. The germline V gene encodes CDR1 SGDLS and CDR2 YYNGEE. The CDR3 loop spans 15 amino acids. CDR3 nucleotides: TGTGCCAGCAGCGTAGGGGTCGGCTCTGGAAACACCATATATTTT. The encoded protein is CASSVGVGSGNTIYF.

This clonotype was counted a few times. The rearrangement links TRBV27 to TRBJ2-4; 9 bases align to TRBD1. Unmatched junction bases numbered 3, after V lost 3 bases and J lost 9 bases. From germline, CDR1 is MNHEY and CDR2 SMNVEV (reference sequence). The CDR3 has 13 amino acids. The CDR3 nucleotides read TGTGCCAGCAGTTTCCGGGACAGGGCCATTCAGTACTTC. It is translated as CASSFRDRAIQYF.

This clonotype was counted between two and nine times. V and J are TRBV7-2 and TRBJ2-5; no clear D. There are 14 residues in the CDR3. With 0 bases removed from V and 4 bases from J, the gap between germline ends came to 9 bases. Germline CDR1 and CDR2: SGHTA and FQGNSA. CDR3 residues: CASSLAGIGETQYF. CDR3 sequence (DNA): TGTGCCAGCAGCTTAGCGGGGATAGGAGAGACCCAGTACTTC.

The chain couples TRBV7-2 to TRBJ2-1; D is unresolved. Trimming took 5 bases from V and 4 from J, leaving 6 bases between them. This CDR3 spans 12 amino acids. CDR1 SGHTA and CDR2 FQGNSA come from the germline V gene. The CDR3 coding sequence is TGTGCCAGCAGCCATTGGTACAATGAGCAGTTCTTC. It is translated as CASSHWYNEQFF.

This clonotype was seen a handful of times. The V and J genes are TRBV20-1 and TRBJ2-7; D remains unclear. CDR3 size: 13 residues. CDR1 DFQATT and CDR2 SNEGSKA come from the germline V gene (reference sequence). V was shortened by 0 bases and J by 1 base, with 7 bases between the two germline ends. CDR3 nucleotide sequence: TGCAGTGCTAGAGATTGGAGATCCTACGAGCAGTACTTC. It yields the protein CSARDWRSYEQYF.

Only a few counts were recorded for this clonotype. This chain links TRBV2 with TRBJ1-1; TRBD1 aligns across 9 bases. The CDR3 covers 14 residues. V shed 6 bases, J shed 6 bases, and the junction held 8 bases outside the gene matches. CDR1 SNHLY and CDR2 FYNNEI come from the germline V gene. The DNA for the CDR3 is TGTGCCAGCAGAGAGGACAGGGGTTCGGCTGAAGCTTTCTTT. Protein sequence: CASREDRGSAEAFF.

This chain connects TRBV3-1 to TRBJ2-1; unclear D gene. The CDR3 covers 16 residues. Germline values: CDR1 LGHDT, CDR2 YNNKEL (reference sequence). Trimming shortened V by 1 base and J by 4 bases, and 14 bases separated the two germline ends. As DNA, the CDR3 is TGTGCCAGCAGCCAAGGCCCCTCGGCTAGGTACAATGAGCAGTTCTTC. Residues: CASSQGPSARYNEQFF.

The genes are TRBV9 and TRBJ1-6; D call uncertain. Trimming pared 3 bases from V and 8 bases from J, leaving 9 bases between. The CDR3 has 13 residues. In germline, CDR1 is SGDLS, CDR2 YYNGEE. The CDR3 DNA is TGTGCCAGCAGCGGGGTGGCGGATTCACCCCTCCACTTT. Protein sequence: CASSGVADSPLHF.

This clonotype was detected a few times. The chain is built from TRBV27 and TRBJ2-2, with D possibly being TRBD1 (6 bases). The germline V gene encodes CDR1 MNHEY and CDR2 SMNVEV (reference sequence). This CDR3 has 15 residues. V lost 8 bases to trimming and J lost 5 bases, with 18 bases between them. The DNA for the CDR3 is TGTGCCAGCCGCCTTTTGGACAGATGGACCGGGGAGCTGTTTTTT. This translates into CASRLLDRWTGELFF.

This chain links TRBV5-1 with TRBJ2-7; the match to TRBD2 covers 11 bases. Germline V gene lookup returns CDR1 SGHRS and CDR2 YFSETQ. CDR3 length: 16 residues. The J segment lost 6 bases and the V segment lost 3 bases, leaving 11 bases of the junction unmatched. CDR3 loop: CASSSLSTSGNGEQYF. In DNA form, the CDR3 reads TGCGCCAGCAGCTCCCTTTCGACTAGCGGGAATGGCGAGCAGTACTTC.

V is TRBV2 and J is TRBJ2-3; 7 bases are shared with TRBD1. The germline V gene encodes CDR1 SNHLY and CDR2 FYNNEI. V was clipped by 6 bases and J by 6 bases; unmatched bases: 6. This CDR3 region has 13 residues. CDR3 amino acids: CASRGQRVDTQYF. CDR3 coding DNA: TGTGCCAGCAGGGGACAGAGGGTCGATACGCAGTATTTT.

This clonotype was recorded a few times. The V call is TRBV5-6, the J call TRBJ1-5, with TRBD1 matching over 7 bases. The CDR3 spans 16 residues. Trimming removed 4 bases from V and 0 bases from J; junction bases left unmatched: 7. CDR1 is SGHDT, CDR2 YYEEEE, per germline. CDR3 region: CASSLTGDYSNQPQHF. The CDR3 DNA reads TGTGCCAGCAGCCTTACAGGGGACTATAGCAATCAGCCCCAGCATTTT.

The chain recombines TRBV5-6 with TRBJ2-7; a weak D match, TRBD1 (6 bases). Trimming pared 3 bases from V and 6 bases from J, leaving 19 bases between. This CDR3 spans 15 amino acids. Germline V lookup: CDR1 SGHDT, CDR2 YYEEEE. The DNA of the CDR3 is TGTGCCAGCAGCTACGGGACACCTATATCGGGCGAGCAGTACGTC. Translated: CASSYGTPISGEQYV.

This clonotype was seen repeatedly, ten times or more. This chain joins TRBV5-5 and TRBJ2-2; TRBD1 matches at 10 bases. Germline CDR1 is SGHKS and CDR2 is YYEKEE (reference sequence). The V and J ends lost 5 bases and 7 bases, in that order; junction bases with no gene match: 11. The CDR3 is made up of 16 amino acids. CDR3 sequence reads: CASRTRDRGTDGELFF. The CDR3 DNA follows: TGTGCCAGCAGAACCCGGGACAGGGGTACAGACGGGGAGCTGTTTTTT.

This clonotype was detected many times. The chain joins TRBV7-2 to TRBJ2-7; perhaps TRBD1 as D (6 bases). Deletions cut 5 bases from V and 2 bases from J, with 13 bases between. CDR3 length equals 14 residues. Germline V gene lookup returns CDR1 SGHTA and CDR2 FQGNSA. CDR3 DNA: TGTGCCAGCAGCCCAGACAGGACTGCCTACGAGCAGTACGTC. Amino acids: CASSPDRTAYEQYV.

The gene calls are TRBV12-3 or TRBV12-4 and TRBJ2-7; D is perhaps TRBD1 or TRBD2 (5 bases each). CDR3 length: 18 amino acids. The CDR3: CASCLALRGTTSSYEQYV. The CDR3 nucleotides are TGTGCCAGCTGTTTAGCGCTAAGGGGTACCACGAGCTCCTACGAGCAGTACGTC.

As for this clonotype: Relative to the germline gene, one junction end is altered; a read error may explain this. The chain has TRBV25-1 and TRBJ2-2, with a tentative D call TRBD1 (5 bases). CDR3 size: 13 residues. Germline assignment: CDR1 MGHDK and CDR2 SYGVNS. CDR3 sequence: CASSELRGGELFF. The DNA of the CDR3 is TGTGCCAGCAGCGAATTAAGGGGTGGGGAGCTGTTTTTT.

The rearrangement uses TRBV4-2 and TRBJ2-2, with D perhaps matching TRBD1 (5 bases). The CDR3 is 15 residues long. With 3 bases removed from V and 1 base from J, the gap between germline ends came to 9 bases. The germline V gene has CDR1 LGHNA and CDR2 YNFKEQ. CDR3 region: CASSHQTENTGELFF. Written as DNA, the CDR3 is TGTGCCAGCAGCCACCAGACAGAGAACACCGGGGAGCTGTTTTTT.